Listed here are 27 T cell receptor beta chains from one sample, sequenced in a study of cytomegalovirus exposure and HLA in healthy donors. Primers: 60 Vbeta forward and 13 Jbeta reverse. Sequencing used immunoSEQ multiplex PCR; TCRdb keeps in-frame clones, though not all of them. The data hold approximately 59,000 clones, with roughly two thirds observed a single time. Material: PBMCs. The receptors derive from a man aged 25-45 years in good health and CMV-seronegative.

The chain links TRBV27 to TRBJ1-1, with unresolved D. V was shortened by 4 bases and J by 5 bases, with 11 bases between the two germline ends. The length of the CDR3 is 13 residues. Per germline, CDR1 MNHEY and CDR2 SMNVEV (reference sequence). The CDR3 bases are TGTGCCAGCAGTTGGGGTCCGGGAACTGAAGCTTTCTTT. Encoded protein: CASSWGPGTEAFF.

This sequence joins TRBV9 and TRBJ1-1; D gene unclear. The CDR3 loop spans 14 amino acids. The germline V and J ends were trimmed by 0 bases and 0 bases, with 6 bases remaining between them. In germline, CDR1 is SGDLS, CDR2 YYNGEE. The CDR3 here is CASSVGQVNTEAFF. In DNA, the CDR3 is TGTGCCAGCAGCGTAGGGCAGGTGAACACTGAAGCTTTCTTT.

This chain links TRBV15 with TRBJ1-4; a possible D gene is TRBD1 (5 bases). The CDR3 sequence is 15 residues long. Trimming took off 6 bases at V and 6 bases at J, with 17 bases between the two ends. Germline CDR1 and CDR2: LNHNV and YYDKDF (reference sequence). The CDR3 loop is CATRGILGAYEKLFF. In DNA, the CDR3 is TGTGCCACCAGGGGGATCCTAGGGGCCTATGAAAAACTGTTTTTT.

The chain employs TRBV18 and TRBJ2-4; TRBD1 aligns across 7 bases. This CDR3 has 13 amino acids. Germline CDR1 is KGHSH and CDR2 is LQKENI. V gave up 6 bases and J gave up 8 bases; unmatched junction bases: 7. CDR3 in DNA: TGTGCCAGCTCCCGTGACAGGGTGGACATTCAGTACTTC. The encoded protein is CASSRDRVDIQYF.

CDR3 sequence reads: CAWRDSNYGYTF. CDR3 sequence (DNA): TGTGCCTGGCGGGACAGCAACTATGGCTACACCTTC. The chain carries TRBV30 and TRBJ1-2, with 7 bases matching TRBD1. The V and J ends lost 5 bases and 2 bases, in that order; junction bases with no gene match: 2. CDR1 is GTSNPN, CDR2 SVGIG, per germline (reference sequence). There are 12 residues in the CDR3.

The V gene is TRBV4-2, the J gene TRBJ2-1; TRBD2 aligns across 9 bases. J was trimmed by 7 bases and V by 0 bases; bases with no gene match: 7. This CDR3 comprises 16 residues. Germline CDR1 is LGHNA and CDR2 is YNFKEQ. As DNA, the CDR3 is TGTGCCAGCAGCCAAGATCGCGGCGGGGGGGAAAATGAGCAGTTCTTC. It translates to CASSQDRGGGENEQFF.

This clone was seen repeatedly, ten times or more. The chain has TRBV1 and TRBJ1-1; TRBD1, the table's D call, was not compared with the DNA. TRBV1 is given as a pseudogene. This CDR3 spans 16 amino acids. CDR3 in amino acids: CTSSQIKTGLNTEAFF. For the CDR3, the DNA is TGCACCAGCAGCCAAATAAAGACAGGGCTGAACACTGAAGCTTTCTTT.

The chain carries TRBV5-1 and TRBJ2-5, with D possibly matching TRBD1 (5 bases). The V gene lost 5 bases and the J gene lost 3 bases, with 5 bases spanning the gap. The CDR3 totals 11 residues. CDR1 SGHRS and CDR2 YFSETQ come from the germline V gene. As DNA, the CDR3 is TGCGCCAGCAGACAGGAAGAGACCCAGTACTTC. Translation gives CASRQEETQYF.

The DNA for the CDR3 is TGCGCCAGCAGCGAACGCGGTAGCGGCACAGATACGCAGTATTTT. Translated, it gives CASSERGSGTDTQYF. The rearrangement links TRBV5-1 to TRBJ2-3, with a weak D call TRBD2 (5 bases). Germline assignment: CDR1 SGHRS and CDR2 YFSETQ. V shed 4 bases and J shed 1 base, with 13 bases lying between them. The CDR3 is 15 amino acids.

The chain is built from TRBV4-1 and TRBJ1-6; weak D call: TRBD1 (6 bases). The CDR3 is made up of 15 amino acids. V was trimmed by 2 bases and J by 10 bases, leaving 15 bases between them. Germline CDR1 is MGHRA and CDR2 is YSYEKL. CDR3 region: CASSQFGGPNSPLHF. DNA for the CDR3: TGCGCCAGCAGCCAATTTGGGGGCCCAAACTCACCCCTCCACTTT.

The gene calls are TRBV11-3 and TRBJ2-2; TRBD1 aligns across 10 bases. The CDR3 contains 15 residues. J gave up 3 bases and V 5 bases, and 3 bases lay outside the gene matches. The germline CDR1 and CDR2 sequences are SGHNT and YENEEA. CDR3 in amino acids: CASSVGQGDTGELFF. The CDR3 DNA reads TGTGCCAGCAGCGTTGGACAGGGGGACACCGGGGAGCTGTTTTTT.

This clone was observed a handful of times. The chain couples TRBV29-1 to TRBJ1-1, with a tentative D call TRBD1 (5 bases). This CDR3 contains 12 residues. Trimming removed 4 bases from V and 10 bases from J, with 16 bases in between. The V gene's germline CDR1 is SQVTM and CDR2 ANQGSEA. The CDR3 here is CSVGGTVLGAFF. In DNA, the CDR3 is TGCAGCGTTGGGGGCACAGTCCTCGGAGCTTTCTTT.

DNA of the CDR3: TGTGCCAGCAGTGCAGCGGGACAGGAGAACACTGAAGCTTTCTTT. Its protein is CASSAAGQENTEAFF. The chain uses TRBV25-1 and TRBJ1-1; 8 nucleotides align to TRBD1. Unmatched junction bases numbered 5, after V lost 4 bases and J lost 1 base. Germline-derived CDR1 and CDR2 are MGHDK and SYGVNS. There are 15 residues in the CDR3. The variable domain in full, completed from reference TRBV25-1 and TRBJ1-1, reads EADIYQTPRYLVIGTGKKITLECSQTMGHDKMYWYQQDPGMELHLIHYSYGVNSTEKGDLSSESTVSRIRTEHFPLTLESARPSHTSQYLCASSAAGQENTEAFFGQGTRLTVV.

This clone showed up just a few times. The chain employs TRBV6-1 and TRBJ2-1; a weak D match, TRBD1 (5 bases). V was clipped by 2 bases and J by 2 bases, with 13 bases between them. The germline V gene encodes CDR1 MNHNS and CDR2 SASEGT. The CDR3 length is 16 residues. Here the CDR3 DNA reads TGTGCCAGCAGTGAACAGGACACTGCTACCTACAATGAGCAGTTCTTC. This translates into CASSEQDTATYNEQFF.

The chain uses TRBV11-2 and TRBJ2-3; TRBD2 matches 8 bases. Unmatched junction bases numbered 10, after V lost 5 bases and J lost 0 bases. The CDR3 runs to 17 residues. Germline loops: CDR1 SGHAT, CDR2 FQNNGV. The CDR3, as DNA: TGTGCCAGCAGCGCAACGGGGGGGATAACAAGCACAGATACGCAGTATTTT. Its translation is CASSATGGITSTDTQYF.

The CDR3 DNA is TGTGCCATCAGTCCCCAGGGGGCTGCGGGACAGCCCCAGCATTTT. Translation gives CAISPQGAAGQPQHF. The chain links TRBV10-3 to TRBJ1-5; 8 nucleotides agree with TRBD1. The CDR3 is 15 amino acids. The trim removed 5 bases at V and 7 bases at J, leaving 10 bases unmatched. Germline V gene lookup returns CDR1 ENHRY and CDR2 SYGVKD.

The genes are TRBV29-1 and TRBJ1-2; D is unresolved. V dropped 6 bases and J dropped 4 bases, with 18 bases sitting between them. The CDR3 loop spans 14 amino acids. The germline gives CDR1 SQVTM, CDR2 ANQGSEA. CDR3 bases: TGCAGCGTCCACAAACGTTTCTCAGGCTATGGCTACACCTTC. Translated: CSVHKRFSGYGYTF.

The chain joins TRBV6-1 to TRBJ1-2; maybe TRBD1 (5 bases). The CDR3 covers 14 residues. CDR1 is MNHNS and CDR2 is SASEGT in the germline V gene. V gave up 8 bases and J gave up 7 bases, with 20 bases separating them. CDR3 bases: TGTGCCAGCTGGAGTGGAGGGGCCCTTAGTGGCTACACCTTC. It specifies CASWSGGALSGYTF.

V usage is TRBV6-1 and J usage is TRBJ2-5, with D maybe TRBD2 (7 bases). The CDR3 runs 14 residues. Trimming removed 7 bases at V and 4 bases at J, with 16 bases between. Per germline, CDR1 MNHNS and CDR2 SASEGT. The chain's CDR3 is CASNAGGGIETQYF. Here the CDR3 DNA reads TGTGCCAGCAATGCTGGGGGGGGCATAGAGACCCAGTACTTC.

The gene calls are TRBV9 and TRBJ2-7, with TRBD2 identical over 10 bases. V shed 3 bases and J 4 bases; nucleotides not matched to a gene: 7. CDR1 SGDLS and CDR2 YYNGEE come from the germline V gene. The CDR3 length is 15 residues. The CDR3 spells CASSESGGDGYEQYF. The CDR3 DNA is TGTGCCAGCAGCGAGAGCGGGGGGGATGGGTACGAGCAGTACTTC.

The gene calls are TRBV4-1 and TRBJ1-4; TRBD1 might be the D (6 bases). V was cut by 6 bases and J by 0 bases, with 14 bases left in between. In germline, CDR1 is MGHRA, CDR2 YSYEKL. The CDR3 length is 16 residues. The CDR3 protein is CASRVRGIATNEKLFF. As DNA, the CDR3 is TGCGCCAGCAGGGTCAGGGGAATTGCAACTAATGAAAAACTGTTTTTT.

The chain carries TRBV5-4 and TRBJ2-7; 9 positions match TRBD1. CDR3 length: 16 residues. The V gene's germline CDR1 is SGHNT and CDR2 YYREEE (reference sequence). V trimming: 2 bases; J trimming: 0 bases; junction bases outside the gene matches: 6. CDR3: CASSFTGTGISYEQYF. CDR3 nucleotide sequence: TGTGCCAGCAGCTTTACCGGGACAGGGATCTCCTACGAGCAGTACTTC.

The chain uses TRBV7-9 and TRBJ1-5, with 10 bases lining up with TRBD1. The CDR3 runs 17 residues. The V and J ends lost 4 bases and 2 bases, in that order; junction bases with no gene match: 8. CDR1 is SEHNR, CDR2 FQNEAQ, per germline (reference sequence). The CDR3 region is CASSSSTGGLGNQPQHF. CDR3 DNA sequence: TGTGCCAGCAGCTCGTCGACAGGGGGCTTGGGCAATCAGCCCCAGCATTTT. Drawing the rest from reference TRBV7-9 and TRBJ1-5, the complete variable domain is DTGVSQNPRHKITKRGQNVTFRCDPISEHNRLYWYRQTLGQGPEFLTYFQNEAQLEKSRLLSDRFSAERPKGSFSTLEIQRTEQGDSAMYLCASSSSTGGLGNQPQHFGDGTRLSIL.

V gene TRBV2 combines with J gene TRBJ1-5; perhaps TRBD1 as D (6 bases). Trimming removed 3 bases at V and 6 bases at J, with 15 bases between. CDR3 length: 15 residues. From germline, CDR1 is SNHLY and CDR2 FYNNEI. CDR3 in DNA: TGTGCCAGCAGTGATGGGCAGGGGTTCGTTCAGCCCCAGCATTTT. Amino acids: CASSDGQGFVQPQHF.

The chain recombines TRBV19 with TRBJ2-7, with unresolved D. CDR3 length: 12 residues. V lost 4 bases and J 3 bases, leaving 7 bases between the germline ends. The germline CDR1 and CDR2 sequences are LNHDA and SQIVND (reference sequence). The CDR3 DNA sequence: TGTGCCAGTAGTACAGCAGGCTACGAGCAGTACTTC. Translating gives CASSTAGYEQYF.

The CDR3 spells CASGHPQETQYF. The CDR3, as DNA: TGTGCCAGCGGACACCCTCAAGAGACCCAGTACTTC. The chain is built from TRBV25-1 and TRBJ2-5; D is perhaps TRBD1 (5 bases). Trimming shortened V by 8 bases and J by 2 bases, and 9 bases separated the two germline ends. The CDR3 length is 12 residues. CDR1 is MGHDK, CDR2 SYGVNS, per germline.

This clone came up a few times. The genes are TRBV6-6 and TRBJ2-3, with no clear D. From germline, CDR1 is MNHNY and CDR2 SVGAGI (reference sequence). V dropped 10 bases and J dropped 1 base, with 6 bases sitting between them. The CDR3 spans 11 residues. The CDR3 is CATLRTDTQYF. DNA for the CDR3: TGTGCCACCCTCCGCACAGATACGCAGTATTTT.